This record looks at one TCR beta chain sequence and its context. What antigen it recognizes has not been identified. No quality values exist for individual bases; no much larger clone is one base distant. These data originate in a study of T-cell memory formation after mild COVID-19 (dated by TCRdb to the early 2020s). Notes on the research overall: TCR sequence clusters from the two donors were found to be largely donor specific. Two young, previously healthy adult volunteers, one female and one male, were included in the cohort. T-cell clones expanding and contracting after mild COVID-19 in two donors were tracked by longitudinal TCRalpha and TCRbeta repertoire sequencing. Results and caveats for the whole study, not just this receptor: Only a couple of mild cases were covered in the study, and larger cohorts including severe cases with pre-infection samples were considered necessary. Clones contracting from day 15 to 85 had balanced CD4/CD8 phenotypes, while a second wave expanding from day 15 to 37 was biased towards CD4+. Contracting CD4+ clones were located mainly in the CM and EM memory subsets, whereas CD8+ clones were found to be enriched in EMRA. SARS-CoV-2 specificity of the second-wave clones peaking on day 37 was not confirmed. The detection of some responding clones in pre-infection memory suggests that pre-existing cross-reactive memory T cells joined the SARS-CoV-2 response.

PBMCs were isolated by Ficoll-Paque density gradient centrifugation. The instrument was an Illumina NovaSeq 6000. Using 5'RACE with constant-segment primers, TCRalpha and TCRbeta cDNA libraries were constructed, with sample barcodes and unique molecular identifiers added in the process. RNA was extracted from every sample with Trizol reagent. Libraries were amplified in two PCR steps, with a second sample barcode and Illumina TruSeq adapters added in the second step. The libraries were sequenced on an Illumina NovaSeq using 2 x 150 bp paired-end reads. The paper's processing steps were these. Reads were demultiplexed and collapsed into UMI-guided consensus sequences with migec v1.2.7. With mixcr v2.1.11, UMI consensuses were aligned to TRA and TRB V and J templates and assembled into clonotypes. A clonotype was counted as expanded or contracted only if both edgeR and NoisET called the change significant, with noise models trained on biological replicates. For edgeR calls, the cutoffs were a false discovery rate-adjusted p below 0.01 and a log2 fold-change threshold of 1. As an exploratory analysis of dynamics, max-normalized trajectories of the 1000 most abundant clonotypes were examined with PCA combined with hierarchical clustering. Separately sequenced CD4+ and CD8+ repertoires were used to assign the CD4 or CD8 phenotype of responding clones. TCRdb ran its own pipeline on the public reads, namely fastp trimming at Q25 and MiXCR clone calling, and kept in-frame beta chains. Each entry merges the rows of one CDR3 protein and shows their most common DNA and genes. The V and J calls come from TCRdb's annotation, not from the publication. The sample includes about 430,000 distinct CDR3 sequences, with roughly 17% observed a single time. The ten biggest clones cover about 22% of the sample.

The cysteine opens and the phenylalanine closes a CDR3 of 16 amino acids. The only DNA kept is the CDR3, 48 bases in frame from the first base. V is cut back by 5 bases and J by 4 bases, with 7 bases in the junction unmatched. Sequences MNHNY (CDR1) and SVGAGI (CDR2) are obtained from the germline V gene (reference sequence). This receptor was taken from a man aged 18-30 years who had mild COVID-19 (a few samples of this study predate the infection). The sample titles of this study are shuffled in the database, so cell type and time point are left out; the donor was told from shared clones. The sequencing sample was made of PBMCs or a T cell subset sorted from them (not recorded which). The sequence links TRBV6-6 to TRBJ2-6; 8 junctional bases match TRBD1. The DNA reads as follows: TGTGCCAGCAGTCTGACAGGGGAGGACGGGGCCAACGTCCTGACTTTC. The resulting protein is CASSLTGEDGANVLTF.